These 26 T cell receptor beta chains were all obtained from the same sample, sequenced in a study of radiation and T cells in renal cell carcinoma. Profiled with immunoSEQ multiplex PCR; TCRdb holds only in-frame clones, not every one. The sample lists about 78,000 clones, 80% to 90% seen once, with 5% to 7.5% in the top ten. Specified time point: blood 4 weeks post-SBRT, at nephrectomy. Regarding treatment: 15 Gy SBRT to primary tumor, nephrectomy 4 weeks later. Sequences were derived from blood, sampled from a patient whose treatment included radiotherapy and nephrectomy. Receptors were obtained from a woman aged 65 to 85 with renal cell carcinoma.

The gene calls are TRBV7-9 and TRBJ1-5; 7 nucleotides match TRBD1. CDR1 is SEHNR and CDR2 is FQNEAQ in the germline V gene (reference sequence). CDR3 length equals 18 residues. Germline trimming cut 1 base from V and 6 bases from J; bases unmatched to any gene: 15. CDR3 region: CASSLDVTGISPGQPQHF. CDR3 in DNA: TGTGCCAGCAGCTTAGATGTGACAGGGATTTCCCCGGGTCAGCCCCAGCATTTT.

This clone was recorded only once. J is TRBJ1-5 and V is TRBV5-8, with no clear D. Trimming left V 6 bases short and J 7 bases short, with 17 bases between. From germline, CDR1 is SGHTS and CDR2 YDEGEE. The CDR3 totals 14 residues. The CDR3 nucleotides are TGTGCCAGCATGACCCGGGCCTCGGGACAGCCCCAGCATTTT. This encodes CASMTRASGQPQHF.

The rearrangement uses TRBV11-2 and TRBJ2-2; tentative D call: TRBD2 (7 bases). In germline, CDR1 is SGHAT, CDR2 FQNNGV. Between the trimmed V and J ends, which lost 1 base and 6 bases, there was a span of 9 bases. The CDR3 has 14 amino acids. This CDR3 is CASSLAGGPGELFF. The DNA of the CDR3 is TGTGCCAGCAGCTTAGCGGGGGGCCCCGGGGAGCTGTTTTTT.

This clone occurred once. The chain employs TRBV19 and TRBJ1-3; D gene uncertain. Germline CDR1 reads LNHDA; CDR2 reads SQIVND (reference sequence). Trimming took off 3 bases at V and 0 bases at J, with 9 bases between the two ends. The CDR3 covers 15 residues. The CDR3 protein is CASSIRVISGNTIYF. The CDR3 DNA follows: TGTGCCAGTAGTATCCGGGTCATCTCTGGAAACACCATATATTTT. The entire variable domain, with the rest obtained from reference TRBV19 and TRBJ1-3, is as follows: DGGITQSPKYLFRKEGQNVTLSCEQNLNHDAMYWYRQDPGQGLRLIYYSQIVNDFQKGDIAEGYSVSREKKESFPLTVTSAQKNPTAFYLCASSIRVISGNTIYFGEGSWLTVV.

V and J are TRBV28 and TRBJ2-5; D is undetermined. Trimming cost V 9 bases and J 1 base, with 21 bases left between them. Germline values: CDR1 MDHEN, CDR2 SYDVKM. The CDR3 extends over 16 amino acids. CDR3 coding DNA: TGTGCCAGGGTCCCTCTAAGGGATAGAAGCCAAGAGACCCAGTACTTC. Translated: CARVPLRDRSQETQYF.

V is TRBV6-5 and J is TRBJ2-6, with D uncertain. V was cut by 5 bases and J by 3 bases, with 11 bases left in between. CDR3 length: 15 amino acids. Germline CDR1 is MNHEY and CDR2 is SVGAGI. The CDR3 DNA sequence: TGTGCCAGCAGTACGCCGATAGGTGGGGCCAACGTCCTGACTTTC. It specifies CASSTPIGGANVLTF.

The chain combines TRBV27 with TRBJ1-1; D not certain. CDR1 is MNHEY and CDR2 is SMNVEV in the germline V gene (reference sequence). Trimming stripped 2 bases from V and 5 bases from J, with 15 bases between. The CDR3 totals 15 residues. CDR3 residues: CASSLGFLHGTEAFF. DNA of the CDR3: TGTGCCAGCAGTTTAGGGTTTCTCCACGGGACTGAAGCTTTCTTT.

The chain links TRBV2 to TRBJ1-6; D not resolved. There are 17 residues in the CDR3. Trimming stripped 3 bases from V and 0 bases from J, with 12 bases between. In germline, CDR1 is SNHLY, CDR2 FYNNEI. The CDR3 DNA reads TGTGCCAGCAGTGATTACACCATGAGCTCCTATAATTCACCCCTCCACTTT. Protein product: CASSDYTMSSYNSPLHF. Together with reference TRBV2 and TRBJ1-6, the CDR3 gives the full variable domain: EPEVTQTPSHQVTQMGQEVILRCVPISNHLYFYWYRQILGQKVEFLVSFYNNEISEKSEIFDDQFSVERPDGSNFTLKIRSTKLEDSAMYFCASSDYTMSSYNSPLHFGNGTRLTVT.

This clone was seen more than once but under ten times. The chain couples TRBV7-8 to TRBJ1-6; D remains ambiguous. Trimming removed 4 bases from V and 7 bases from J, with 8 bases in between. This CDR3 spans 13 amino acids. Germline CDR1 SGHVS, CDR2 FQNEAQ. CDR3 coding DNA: TGTGCCAGCAGCTCCGCAAGGAATTCACCCCTCCACTTT. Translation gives CASSSARNSPLHF.

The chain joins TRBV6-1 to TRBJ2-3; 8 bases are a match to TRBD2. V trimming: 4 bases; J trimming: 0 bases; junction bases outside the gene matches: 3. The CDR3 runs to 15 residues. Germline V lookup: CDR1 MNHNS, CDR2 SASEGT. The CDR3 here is CASSVLAASTDTQYF. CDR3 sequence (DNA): TGTGCCAGCAGTGTACTAGCGGCGAGCACAGATACGCAGTATTTT.

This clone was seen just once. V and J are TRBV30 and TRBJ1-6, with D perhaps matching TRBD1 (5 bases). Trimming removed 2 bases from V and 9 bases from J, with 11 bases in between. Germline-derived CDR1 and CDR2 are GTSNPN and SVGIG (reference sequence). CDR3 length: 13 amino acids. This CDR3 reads CAWSPREGSPLHF. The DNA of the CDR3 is TGTGCCTGGAGTCCCAGGGAAGGTTCACCCCTCCACTTT. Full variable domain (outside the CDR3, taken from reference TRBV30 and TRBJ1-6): SQTIHQWPATLVQPVGSPLSLECTVEGTSNPNLYWYRQAAGRGLQLLFYSVGIGQISSEVPQNLSASRPQDRQFILSSKKLLLSDSGFYLCAWSPREGSPLHFGNGTRLTVT.

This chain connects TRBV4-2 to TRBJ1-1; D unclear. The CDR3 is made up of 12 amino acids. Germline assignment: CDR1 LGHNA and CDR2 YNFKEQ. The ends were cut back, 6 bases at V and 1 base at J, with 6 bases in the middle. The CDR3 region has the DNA TGTGCCAGCAGGGGCCAGAACACTGAAGCTTTCTTT. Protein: CASRGQNTEAFF.

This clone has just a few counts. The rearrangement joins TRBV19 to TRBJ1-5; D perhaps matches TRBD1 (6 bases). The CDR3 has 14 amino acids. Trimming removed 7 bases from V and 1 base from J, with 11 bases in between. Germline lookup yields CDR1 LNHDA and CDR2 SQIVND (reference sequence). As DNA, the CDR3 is TGTGCCAGTACCGGGACAAGGAGCAATCAGCCCCAGCATTTT. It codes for CASTGTRSNQPQHF.

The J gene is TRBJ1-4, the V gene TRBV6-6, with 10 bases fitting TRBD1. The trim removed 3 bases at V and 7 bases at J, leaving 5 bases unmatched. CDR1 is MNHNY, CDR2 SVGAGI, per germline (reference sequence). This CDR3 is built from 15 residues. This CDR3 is CASSYPGQGSEKLFF. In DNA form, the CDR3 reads TGTGCCAGCAGTTATCCGGGACAGGGGAGTGAAAAACTGTTTTTT.

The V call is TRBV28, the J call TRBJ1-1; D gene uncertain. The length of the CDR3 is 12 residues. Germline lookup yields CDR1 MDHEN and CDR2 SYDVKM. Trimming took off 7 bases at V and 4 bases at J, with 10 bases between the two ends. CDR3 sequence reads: CASTPVGTEAFF. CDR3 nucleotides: TGTGCCAGCACTCCCGTCGGCACTGAAGCTTTCTTT. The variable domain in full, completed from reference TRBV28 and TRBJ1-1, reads DVKVTQSSRYLVKRTGEKVFLECVQDMDHENMFWYRQDPGLGLRLIYFSYDVKMKEKGDIPEGYSVSREKKERFSLILESASTNQTSMYLCASTPVGTEAFFGQGTRLTVV.

The CDR3 DNA reads as TGCGCCAGCAGCCAAGACAGGGTCGTGTACGAGCAGTACTTC. Its protein is CASSQDRVVYEQYF. The rearrangement joins TRBV4-3 to TRBJ2-7; tentatively, D is TRBD1 (5 bases). Trimming cost V 0 bases and J 4 bases, with 10 bases left between them. Germline V CDR1 and CDR2: LGHNA, YSLEER. The CDR3 totals 14 residues.

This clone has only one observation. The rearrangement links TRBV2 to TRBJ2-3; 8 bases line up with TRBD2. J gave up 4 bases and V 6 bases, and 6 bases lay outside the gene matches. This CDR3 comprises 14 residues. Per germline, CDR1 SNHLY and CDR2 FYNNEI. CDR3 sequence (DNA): TGTGCCAGCAGGGCGGGACTAGGGGCAGATACGCAGTATTTT. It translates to CASRAGLGADTQYF.

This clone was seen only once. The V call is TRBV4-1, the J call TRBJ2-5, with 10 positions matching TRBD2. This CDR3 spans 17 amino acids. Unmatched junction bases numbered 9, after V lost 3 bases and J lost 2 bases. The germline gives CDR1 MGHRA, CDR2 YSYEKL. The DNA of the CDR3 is TGCGCCAGCAGCCACGATATAGCGGGGGGCCTTCAAGAGACCCAGTACTTC. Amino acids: CASSHDIAGGLQETQYF.

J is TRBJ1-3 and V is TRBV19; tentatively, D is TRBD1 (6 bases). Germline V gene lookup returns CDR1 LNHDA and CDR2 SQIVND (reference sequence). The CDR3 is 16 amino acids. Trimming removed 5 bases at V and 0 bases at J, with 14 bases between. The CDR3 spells CASSDRDMISGNTIYF. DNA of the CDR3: TGTGCCAGTAGTGACCGGGACATGATCTCTGGAAACACCATATATTTT. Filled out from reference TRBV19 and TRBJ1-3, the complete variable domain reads DGGITQSPKYLFRKEGQNVTLSCEQNLNHDAMYWYRQDPGQGLRLIYYSQIVNDFQKGDIAEGYSVSREKKESFPLTVTSAQKNPTAFYLCASSDRDMISGNTIYFGEGSWLTVV.

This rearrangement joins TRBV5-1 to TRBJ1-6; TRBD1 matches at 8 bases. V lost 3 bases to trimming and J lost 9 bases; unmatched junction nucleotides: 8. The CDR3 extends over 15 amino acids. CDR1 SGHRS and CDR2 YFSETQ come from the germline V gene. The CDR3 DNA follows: TGCGCCAGCAGCTCCGACGACAGGGGCGGTTCACCCCTCCACTTT. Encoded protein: CASSSDDRGGSPLHF. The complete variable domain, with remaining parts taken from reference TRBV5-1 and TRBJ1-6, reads KAGVTQTPRYLIKTRGQQVTLSCSPISGHRSVSWYQQTPGQGLQFLFEYFSETQRNKGNFPGRFSGRQFSNSRSEMNVSTLELGDSALYLCASSSDDRGGSPLHFGNGTRLTVT.

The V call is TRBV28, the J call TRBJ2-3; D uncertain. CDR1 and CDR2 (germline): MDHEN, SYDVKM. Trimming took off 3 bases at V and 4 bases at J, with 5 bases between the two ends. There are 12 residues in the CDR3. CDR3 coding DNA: TGTGCCAGCAGTTTGCTTCCAGATACGCAGTATTTT. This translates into CASSLLPDTQYF.

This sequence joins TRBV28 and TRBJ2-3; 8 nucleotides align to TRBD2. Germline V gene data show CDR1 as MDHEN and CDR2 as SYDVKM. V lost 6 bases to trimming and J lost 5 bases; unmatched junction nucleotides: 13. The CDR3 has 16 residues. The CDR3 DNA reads TGTGCCAGCAGCCCAAACCGCCGACTAGCGAAAGATACGCAGTATTTT. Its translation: CASSPNRRLAKDTQYF.

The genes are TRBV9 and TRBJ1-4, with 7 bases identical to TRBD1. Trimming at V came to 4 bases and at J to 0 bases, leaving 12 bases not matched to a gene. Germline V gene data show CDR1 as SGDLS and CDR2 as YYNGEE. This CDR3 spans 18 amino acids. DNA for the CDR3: TGTGCCAGCAGCACGATCCTCAGACAGGGAGCAACTAATGAAAAACTGTTTTTT. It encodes CASSTILRQGATNEKLFF.

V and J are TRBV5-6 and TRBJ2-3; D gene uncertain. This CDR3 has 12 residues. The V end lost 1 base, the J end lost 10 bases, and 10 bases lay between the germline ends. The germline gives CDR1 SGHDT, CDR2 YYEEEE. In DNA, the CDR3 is TGTGCCAGCAGCTTGTCCGCTGGGTCGCAGTATTTT. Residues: CASSLSAGSQYF.

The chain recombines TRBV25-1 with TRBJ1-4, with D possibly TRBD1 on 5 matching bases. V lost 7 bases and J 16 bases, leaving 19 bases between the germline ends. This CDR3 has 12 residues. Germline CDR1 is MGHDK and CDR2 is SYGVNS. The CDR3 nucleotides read TGTGCCAGCACCGGAGGTGCAGGGCCCCCGTTTTTT. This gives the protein CASTGGAGPPFF.

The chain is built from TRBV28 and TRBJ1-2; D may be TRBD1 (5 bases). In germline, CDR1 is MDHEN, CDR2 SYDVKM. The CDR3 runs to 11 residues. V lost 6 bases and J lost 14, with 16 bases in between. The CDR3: CASRGGLVGTF. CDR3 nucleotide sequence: TGTGCCAGCAGGGGGGGGTTAGTAGGGACCTTC.